The 8 T cell receptor beta chains in this list originate from one sample, sequenced in a study of cytomegalovirus exposure and HLA in healthy donors. Use of 60 Vbeta and 13 Jbeta primers characterized the PCR. The data were produced by immunoSEQ multiplex PCR, yet TCRdb's version contains in-frame clones alone and is incomplete. The table shows roughly 180,000 clones, with roughly a tenth occurring only once. Input material: PBMCs. These receptors were collected from a woman in her 30s in good health and CMV-seropositive.

This clone has just a few counts. This sequence joins TRBV9 and TRBJ1-1; 7 bases align to TRBD1. Losses at the gene ends were 2 bases for V and 1 base for J; bases not matched to a gene: 5. The CDR3 has 15 amino acids. The germline V gene encodes CDR1 SGDLS and CDR2 YYNGEE. CDR3 sequence reads: CASSVSGTANTEAFF. Here the CDR3 DNA reads TGTGCCAGCAGCGTCTCCGGGACAGCGAACACTGAAGCTTTCTTT.

This clone was observed a handful of times. The rearrangement joins TRBV7-2 to TRBJ1-2, with TRBD1 matching 7 bases. Germline CDR1 SGHTA, CDR2 FQGNSA. CDR3 length: 12 amino acids. V dropped 6 bases and J dropped 5; count of bases not matched to a gene: 3. CDR3 sequence (DNA): TGTGCCAGCAGGCTGACAGGGTATGGCTACACCTTC. Amino acids: CASRLTGYGYTF. The variable domain in full, with the rest retrieved from reference TRBV7-2 and TRBJ1-2, is GAGVSQSPSNKVTEKGKDVELRCDPISGHTALYWYRQSLGQGLEFLIYFQGNSAPDKSGLPSDRFSAERTGGSVSTLTIQRTQQEDSAVYLCASRLTGYGYTFGSGTRLTVV.

The J gene is TRBJ2-7, the V gene TRBV11-3; 10 bases agree with TRBD2. V dropped 4 bases and J dropped 5; count of bases not matched to a gene: 8. Germline V gives CDR1 SGHNT, CDR2 YENEEA. This CDR3 has 15 residues. CDR3 nucleotides: TGTGCCAGCAGCTCTGCTGGGCTAGCGGGAGACGAGCAGTACTTC. Encoded protein: CASSSAGLAGDEQYF.

This rearrangement joins TRBV5-1 to TRBJ2-2; TRBD1 might be the D (5 bases). V gave up 0 bases and J gave up 1 base, with 10 bases separating them. The CDR3 has 16 amino acids. Germline-derived CDR1 and CDR2 are SGHRS and YFSETQ. CDR3 in amino acids: CASSLEQVLNTGELFF. CDR3 bases: TGCGCCAGCAGCTTGGAACAGGTTTTGAACACCGGGGAGCTGTTTTTT.

The chain employs TRBV9 and TRBJ1-1; tentative D call: TRBD1 (6 bases). The CDR3 covers 14 residues. Trimming shortened V by 4 bases and J by 5 bases, and 15 bases separated the two germline ends. CDR1 and CDR2 from the germline V gene are SGDLS and YYNGEE. CDR3 region: CASSLGAGETEAFF. In DNA form, the CDR3 reads TGTGCCAGCAGCCTAGGGGCAGGGGAGACTGAAGCTTTCTTT.

This chain uses TRBV7-9 with TRBJ1-2, with D perhaps matching TRBD1 (6 bases). The ends were cut back, 5 bases at V and 4 bases at J, with 14 bases in the middle. CDR1 is SEHNR, CDR2 FQNEAQ, per germline (reference sequence). The CDR3 runs 14 residues. The CDR3 sequence: CASSPQGSTYGYTF. Here the CDR3 DNA reads TGTGCCAGCAGCCCCCAGGGGTCGACCTATGGCTACACCTTC.

The genes are TRBV6-1 and TRBJ2-4; D possibly corresponds to TRBD1 (5 bases). Germline values: CDR1 MNHNS, CDR2 SASEGT. Trimming removed 3 bases at V and 3 bases at J, with 21 bases between. The CDR3 totals 18 residues. CDR3 bases: TGTGCCAGCAGTGACCGCGACAGACCCTGGGTCGGCAAAAACATTCAGTACTTC. Its translation: CASSDRDRPWVGKNIQYF.

This clone was seen only a few times. The gene calls are TRBV21-1 and TRBJ2-7; the table's D call of TRBD2 was not tested on the DNA. TRBV21-1 is given as a pseudogene. The CDR3 has 16 residues. CDR3 amino acids: CASSKDGLAGPCEQYF. CDR3 sequence (DNA): TGTGCCAGCAGCAAAGACGGTCTAGCGGGACCTTGCGAGCAGTACTTC.